The source of this TCR beta chain is a study of blood T cell repertoires in COVID-19. Produced via immunoSEQ multiplex PCR; TCRdb's table is partial and in-frame only. The repertoire holds around 97,000 clones, with over 75% as singletons. CDR1 SQVTM and CDR2 ANQGSEA come from the germline V gene. The CDR3 length is 12 residues. V lost 7 bases to trimming and J lost 3 bases; unmatched junction nucleotides: 5. The material sequenced was peripheral blood. This clonotype was sampled from a human donor in a cohort sampled during active COVID-19. The chain joins TRBV29-1 to TRBJ2-5, with 7 bases matching TRBD1. CDR3 sequence reads: CSGYRGEETQYF. CDR3 sequence (DNA): TGCAGCGGATACAGGGGTGAAGAGACCCAGTACTTC.